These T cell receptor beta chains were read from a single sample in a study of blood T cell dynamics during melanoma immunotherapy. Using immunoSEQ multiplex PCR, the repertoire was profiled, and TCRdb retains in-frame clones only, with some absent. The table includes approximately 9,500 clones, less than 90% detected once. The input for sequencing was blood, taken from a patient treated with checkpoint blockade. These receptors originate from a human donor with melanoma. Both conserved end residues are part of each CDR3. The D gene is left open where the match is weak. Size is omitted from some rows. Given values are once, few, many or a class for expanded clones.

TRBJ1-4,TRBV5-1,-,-,TGCGCCAGCAGCTTGGAGTTGCCAAGGGGAAATGAAAAACTGTTTTTT,CASSLELPRGNEKLFF
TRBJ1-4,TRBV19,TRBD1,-,TGTGCCAGCCGGGACAGGGGAGGGACAACTAATGAAAAACTGTTTTTT,CASRDRGGTTNEKLFF
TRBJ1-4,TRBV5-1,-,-,TGCGCCAGCAGCCAGAGAGCGGGGCTTGAGGAAAAACTGTTTTTT,CASSQRAGLEEKLFF
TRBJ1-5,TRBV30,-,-,TGTGCCTGGAGTGAGGGGAACAATCAGCCCCAGCATTTT,CAWSEGNNQPQHF
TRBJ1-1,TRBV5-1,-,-,TGCGCCTCCCGGGGCCAGCCGAACACTGAAGCTTTCTTT,CASRGQPNTEAFF
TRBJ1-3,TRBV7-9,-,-,TGTGCCAGCAGCGGGCGGACAGCTGGAAACACCATATATTTT,CASSGRTAGNTIYF
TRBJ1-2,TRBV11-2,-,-,TGTGCCAGCAGCCCGAACCCTGAACCGGGAGGCTACACCTTC,CASSPNPEPGGYTF
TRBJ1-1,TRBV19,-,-,TGTGCCAGTAGTTTCCTTTTGGACGGCACTGAAGCTTTCTTT,CASSFLLDGTEAFF
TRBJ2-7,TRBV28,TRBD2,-,TGTGCCAGCAGTGGACTAGCGGGGCTCTACGAGCAGTACTTC,CASSGLAGLYEQYF
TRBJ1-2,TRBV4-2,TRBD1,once,TGTGCCAGCAGCCAGGGACAGATACGTAAAGGGGATGGCTACACCTTC,CASSQGQIRKGDGYTF
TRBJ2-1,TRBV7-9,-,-,TGTGCCAGCAGCTTAGGGGGGCCTAGCTCCTACAATGAGCAGTTCTTC,CASSLGGPSSYNEQFF
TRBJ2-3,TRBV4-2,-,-,TGTGCCAGCAGCCTCGATAGGGGGGACGATACGCAGTATTTT,CASSLDRGDDTQYF
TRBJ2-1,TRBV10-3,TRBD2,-,TGTGCCATCAGTGAGTCCTTCAGCGGGAGGCCCTACAATGAGCAGTTCTTC,CAISESFSGRPYNEQFF
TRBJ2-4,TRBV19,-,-,TGTGCCAGTAGTAGCAGGCAAAACATTCAGTACTTC,CASSSRQNIQYF
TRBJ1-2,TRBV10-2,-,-,TGCGCCAGCAGTGAAGGGAACTATGGCTACACCTTC,CASSEGNYGYTF
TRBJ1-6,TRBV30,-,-,TGTGCCTGGAGTGAGGAGACAGGTGTTTCACCCCTCCACTTT,CAWSEETGVSPLHF
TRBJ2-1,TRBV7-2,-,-,TGTGCCAGCAGCTTAAGGCAAAGTAAGCAGTTCTTC,CASSLRQSKQFF
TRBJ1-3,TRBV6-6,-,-,TGTGCCAGCAGTGCCAGACAGATTCTATCTGGAAACACCATATATTTT,CASSARQILSGNTIYF
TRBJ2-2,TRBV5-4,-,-,TGTGCCAGCAGCAAGCAGAACCGGGGCAATACCGGGGAGCTGTTTTTT,CASSKQNRGNTGELFF
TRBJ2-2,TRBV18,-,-,TGTGCCAGCTCATTCCAAAACACCGGGGAGCTGTTTTTT,CASSFQNTGELFF
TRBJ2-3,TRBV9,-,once,TGTGCCAGCAGCGTAGAGCCCAATCCGGGGACGGTCCCCTCCCATTTT,CASSVEPNPGTVPSHF
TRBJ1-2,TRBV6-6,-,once,TGTGCCAGCAGTGCCCGGGACATCTATGGCTACACCTTC,CASSARDIYGYTF
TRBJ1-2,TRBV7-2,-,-,TGTGCCAGCAGCTTAGCGCTGAGAGGAGGCTACACCTTC,CASSLALRGGYTF
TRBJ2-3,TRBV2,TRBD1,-,TGTGCCAGCAGACTACAGGGGGAGGACACAGATACGCAGTATTTT,CASRLQGEDTDTQYF
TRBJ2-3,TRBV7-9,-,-,TGTGCCAGCAGCCGTAGGGACACAGATACGCAGTATTTT,CASSRRDTDTQYF
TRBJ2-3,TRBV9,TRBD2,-,TGTGCCAGCAGTCCCGGGACTAGTTGGGATACGCAGTATTTT,CASSPGTSWDTQYF
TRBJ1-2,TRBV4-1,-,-,TGCGCCAGCAGCCATTTAGCCGTCAACTATGGCTACACCTTC,CASSHLAVNYGYTF
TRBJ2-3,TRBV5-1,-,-,TGCGCCAGCAGCTTGGGGGTAGCGGCCTTTAGCACAGATACGCAGTATTTT,CASSLGVAAFSTDTQYF
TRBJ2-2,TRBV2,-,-,TGTGCCAGCAGTCAGAACACCGGGGAGCTGTTTTTT,CASSQNTGELFF
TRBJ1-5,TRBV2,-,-,TGTGCCAGTAGGGATGGACAGCAGCCCCAGCATTTT,CASRDGQQPQHF
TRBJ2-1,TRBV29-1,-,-,TGCAGCGTTCTGCCCGGGAGCGATGAGCAGTTCTTC,CSVLPGSDEQFF
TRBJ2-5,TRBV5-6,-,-,TGTGCCAGCAGCTCCCAGTGGTGGAGACAAGAGACCCAGTACTTC,CASSSQWWRQETQYF
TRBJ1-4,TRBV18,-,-,TGTGCCAGCTCTCCGGCAGGGCCTAATGAAAAACTGTTTTTT,CASSPAGPNEKLFF
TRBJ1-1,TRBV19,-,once,TGTGCCAGTAGTATAGCCGGACAGCCTGAAGCTTTCTTT,CASSIAGQPEAFF
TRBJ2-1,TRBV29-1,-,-,TGCAGCGTTGACACCCCCGGCACCCGGAATGAGCAGTTCTTC,CSVDTPGTRNEQFF
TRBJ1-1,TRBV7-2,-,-,TGTGCCAGCAGCTTAGTTCGGATCTTGAACACTGAAGCTTTCTTT,CASSLVRILNTEAFF
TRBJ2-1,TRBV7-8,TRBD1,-,TGTGCCAGCAGCCTCCGGGACAGGGGGAGTTCTGAGCAGTTCTTC,CASSLRDRGSSEQFF
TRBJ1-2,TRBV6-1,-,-,TGTGCCAGCAGTGGGCAAGGGCAGCAGGGCTACACCTTC,CASSGQGQQGYTF
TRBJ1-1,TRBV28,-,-,TGTGCCAGCGTACTCTCTCGGTCGAACACTGAAGCTTTCTTT,CASVLSRSNTEAFF
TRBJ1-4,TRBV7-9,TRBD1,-,TGTGCCAGCAGCTTAGCGTGGGGACAGCTTAATGAAAAACTGTTTTTT,CASSLAWGQLNEKLFF
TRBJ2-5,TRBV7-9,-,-,TGTGCCAGCAGCCCAGGGCGAGAGACCCAGTACTTC,CASSPGRETQYF